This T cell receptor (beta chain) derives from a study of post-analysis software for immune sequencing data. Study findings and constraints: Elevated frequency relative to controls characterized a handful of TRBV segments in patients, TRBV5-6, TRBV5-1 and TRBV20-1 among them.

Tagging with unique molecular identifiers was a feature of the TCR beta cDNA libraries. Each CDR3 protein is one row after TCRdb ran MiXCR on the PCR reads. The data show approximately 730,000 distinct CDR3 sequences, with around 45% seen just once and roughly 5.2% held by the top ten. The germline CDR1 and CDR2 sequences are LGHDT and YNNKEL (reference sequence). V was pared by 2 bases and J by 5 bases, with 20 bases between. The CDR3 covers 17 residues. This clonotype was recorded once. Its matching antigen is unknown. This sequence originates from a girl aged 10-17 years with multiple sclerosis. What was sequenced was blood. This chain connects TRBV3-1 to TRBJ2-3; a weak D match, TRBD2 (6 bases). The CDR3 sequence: CASSQKKPGLGGDTQYF. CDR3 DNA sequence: TGTGCCAGCAGCCAAAAGAAGCCGGGACTCGGAGGAGATACGCAGTATTTT.